The 19 T cell receptor beta chains given below trace back to one sample, sequenced in a study of chemoradiotherapy in HPV16-positive cancers. Profiling relied on immunoSEQ multiplex PCR, and the TCRdb table lists in-frame clones only, not all of them. The repertoire holds nearly 2,000 clones, with approximately 80% as singletons. Source: tumor tissue, taken from a patient who underwent chemoradiotherapy. The source of these receptors is a human donor with HPV-associated anogenital cancer.

This chain links TRBV28 with TRBJ1-2, with 7 bases fitting TRBD1. The CDR3 contains 14 residues. V lost 4 bases, J lost 8 bases, and 10 bases stayed unmatched. CDR1 is MDHEN and CDR2 is SYDVKM in the germline V gene. The CDR3 here is CASSSRTTGWGYTF. CDR3 DNA sequence: TGTGCCAGCAGTTCCCGAACGACAGGGTGGGGCTACACCTTC.

This sequence joins TRBV5-1 and TRBJ2-3; D might be TRBD2 (6 bases). Germline values: CDR1 SGHRS, CDR2 YFSETQ. V was trimmed by 7 bases and J by 0 bases, leaving 15 bases between them. This CDR3 contains 15 residues. The DNA for the CDR3 is TGCGCCAGCTCGCCGTCCGGGACTAGCACAGATACGCAGTATTTT. Its protein product is CASSPSGTSTDTQYF.

The rearrangement links TRBV9 to TRBJ2-1; TRBD2 aligns across 7 bases. Germline CDR1 reads SGDLS; CDR2 reads YYNGEE. V lost 5 bases, J lost 9 bases, and 8 bases stayed unmatched. CDR3 length equals 13 residues. CDR3 bases: TGTGCCAGCAGTGGGGGGGGTTATGGTGAGCAGTTCTTC. Translation: CASSGGGYGEQFF.

The V gene is TRBV6-5, the J gene TRBJ2-3, with no clear D. This CDR3 is 12 amino acids long. The V and J ends lost 5 bases and 1 base respectively, with 4 bases between them. CDR1 and CDR2 (germline): MNHEY, SVGAGI. CDR3 coding DNA: TGTGCCAGCAGTCCGGGCACAGATACGCAGTATTTT. The encoded protein is CASSPGTDTQYF.

The chain joins TRBV7-8 to TRBJ2-5; a weak D match, TRBD1 (6 bases). The germline V gene encodes CDR1 SGHVS and CDR2 FQNEAQ. The CDR3 runs to 14 residues. The V end was cut by 7 bases, the J end by 5 bases, with 17 bases between. The CDR3 region has the DNA TGTGCCAGCATCCCGGAAGGGGGTAGGGAGACCCAGTACTTC. It is translated as CASIPEGGRETQYF.

The rearrangement links TRBV10-3 to TRBJ2-7; the D gene is possibly TRBD1 (6 bases). Germline V gives CDR1 ENHRY, CDR2 SYGVKD. V lost 4 bases, J lost 5 bases, and 9 bases lay in between. This CDR3 contains 12 residues. As DNA, the CDR3 is TGTGCCATCAGTGCGACAGGAAACGAGCAGTACTTC. Translating it yields CAISATGNEQYF.

The chain uses TRBV7-9 and TRBJ2-2; no reliable D call. Trimming took 4 bases from V and 5 from J, leaving 5 bases between them. Germline CDR1 reads SEHNR; CDR2 reads FQNEAQ (reference sequence). The length of the CDR3 is 12 residues. This CDR3 reads CASSWGTGELFF. The CDR3 DNA reads as TGTGCCAGCAGCTGGGGTACCGGGGAGCTGTTTTTT.

The rearrangement joins TRBV5-4 to TRBJ1-2; D ambiguous. The V and J ends lost 4 bases and 7 bases respectively, with 17 bases between them. The CDR3 covers 14 residues. Germline V gives CDR1 SGHNT, CDR2 YYREEE (reference sequence). For the CDR3, the DNA is TGTGCCAGCAGCCCTAGGACTGATGGGTCTGGCTACACCTTC. This sequence encodes CASSPRTDGSGYTF.

The V call is TRBV2, the J call TRBJ2-3; perhaps TRBD2 as D (5 bases). This CDR3 has 16 amino acids. Per the germline V gene, CDR1 is SNHLY and CDR2 is FYNNEI. With 2 bases removed from V and 5 bases from J, the gap between germline ends came to 17 bases. The CDR3 DNA is TGTGCCAGCAGTGAACTCGGGGTAGGAGACTTAGATACGCAGTATTTT. Translating gives CASSELGVGDLDTQYF.

This clone was picked up a small number of times. The rearrangement links TRBV5-4 to TRBJ2-7; no reliable D call. Germline loops: CDR1 SGHNT, CDR2 YYREEE (reference sequence). The V end was cut by 4 bases, the J end by 2 bases, with 13 bases between. The CDR3 has 14 residues. The CDR3 DNA reads TGTGCCAGCAGCCGACAAGGGTCTACCTACGAGCAGTACTTC. Translated: CASSRQGSTYEQYF.

This clone was detected a few times. The chain uses TRBV28 and TRBJ1-2; 7 positions agree with TRBD1. Germline CDR1 and CDR2: MDHEN and SYDVKM. CDR3 length: 16 amino acids. The J segment lost 4 bases and the V segment lost 5 bases, leaving 13 bases of the junction unmatched. CDR3 residues: CASSPPWHRGSYGYTF. In nucleotides, the CDR3 is TGTGCCAGCAGTCCGCCCTGGCACAGGGGTTCCTATGGCTACACCTTC.

The rearrangement joins TRBV29-1 to TRBJ1-4, with D perhaps matching TRBD1 (6 bases). Deletions cut 7 bases from V and 7 bases from J, with 19 bases between. Germline V lookup: CDR1 SQVTM, CDR2 ANQGSEA. This CDR3 contains 14 residues. CDR3 sequence: CSAWMGGGSEKLFF. The CDR3 nucleotides are TGCAGCGCCTGGATGGGGGGGGGCAGTGAAAAACTGTTTTTT. Using reference TRBV29-1 and TRBJ1-4 for the parts outside the CDR3, the full variable domain is SAVISQKPSRDICQRGTSLTIQCQVDSQVTMMFWYRQQPGQSLTLIATANQGSEATYESGFVIDKFPISRPNLTFSTLTVSNMSPEDSSIYLCSAWMGGGSEKLFFGSGTQLSVL.

The chain has TRBV5-1 and TRBJ2-7, with 10 bases identical to TRBD2. Trimming at V came to 3 bases and at J to 2 bases, leaving 2 bases not matched to a gene. Germline CDR1 SGHRS, CDR2 YFSETQ. CDR3 length: 14 residues. DNA of the CDR3: TGCGCCAGCAGCTGGGGACTAGCGACCTACGAGCAGTACTTC. This sequence encodes CASSWGLATYEQYF.

This CDR3 is CSVGRDGTNEKLFF. The CDR3 coding sequence is TGCAGCGTCGGGAGGGATGGGACTAATGAAAAACTGTTTTTT. The V gene is TRBV29-1, the J gene TRBJ1-4; D unresolved. V gave up 6 bases and J gave up 2 bases, with 13 bases separating them. Germline-derived CDR1 and CDR2 are SQVTM and ANQGSEA. This CDR3 region has 14 residues.

The chain employs TRBV4-2 and TRBJ1-6; D gene uncertain. V gave up 1 base and J gave up 7 bases, with 11 bases separating them. This CDR3 is 15 amino acids long. CDR1 is LGHNA and CDR2 is YNFKEQ in the germline V gene. The CDR3 loop reads CASSQAEVANSPLHF. The CDR3 bases are TGTGCCAGCAGCCAAGCTGAGGTGGCAAATTCACCCCTCCACTTT.

This clone has just one count. The chain has TRBV7-8 and TRBJ1-5, with D tentatively TRBD1 (6 bases). V was pared by 5 bases and J by 6 bases, with 17 bases between. The CDR3 spans 15 residues. The germline CDR1 and CDR2 sequences are SGHVS and FQNEAQ. The CDR3, as DNA: TGTGCCAGCAGCACATTAGCGGACAGAGGTCAGCCCCAGCATTTT. Encoded protein: CASSTLADRGQPQHF. Combining the CDR3 with reference TRBV7-8 and TRBJ1-5 gives the whole variable domain GAGVSQSPRYKVAKRGQDVALRCDPISGHVSLFWYQQALGQGPEFLTYFQNEAQLDKSGLPSDRFFAERPEGSVSTLKIQRTQQEDSAVYLCASSTLADRGQPQHFGDGTRLSIL.

V and J are TRBV29-1 and TRBJ2-1; TRBD1 aligns across 8 bases. Germline V lookup: CDR1 SQVTM, CDR2 ANQGSEA. CDR3 length: 14 residues. The V segment lost 2 bases and the J segment 7 bases; nucleotides outside the gene matches: 7. Here the CDR3 DNA reads TGCAGCGTTGAACGTCAGGGGGCCGGGAATGAGCAGTTCTTC. It encodes CSVERQGAGNEQFF.

This clone appeared a few times. This chain links TRBV6-5 with TRBJ1-1; 8 positions match TRBD1. After removal of 6 bases from V and 6 bases from J, the junction contained 9 bases not matched to a gene. This CDR3 is 14 amino acids long. CDR1 is MNHEY, CDR2 SVGAGI, per germline. CDR3 bases: TGTGCCAGCAGACGCGGACAGGGTCGCGCTGAAGCTTTCTTT. It yields the protein CASRRGQGRAEAFF.

This chain connects TRBV6-4 to TRBJ2-3; 10 bases match TRBD2. V dropped 4 bases and J dropped 1; count of bases not matched to a gene: 8. Germline V gene sequence: CDR1 MRHNA, CDR2 SNTAGT. The CDR3 spans 17 residues. The CDR3 DNA reads as TGTGCCAGCAGTGCGGCTAGCGGGAGTGGAGGCACAGATACGCAGTATTTT. This codes for CASSAASGSGGTDTQYF.